These 9 T cell receptor beta chains were sequenced from one sample in a study of tumor-infiltrating lymphocytes in primary liver carcinoma (dated by TCRdb to about 2017). The listed sequencing device is Illumina HiSeq 2500. A constant-region primer and ProtoScript II reverse transcriptase were used to reverse-transcribe TCRbeta-specific cDNA from about 500 ng total RNA. Three nested multiplex PCR rounds, following a slightly modified ARM-PCR procedure, were used to build the TCRbeta libraries. Each of the first two PCR rounds ran for approximately 10 cycles and used multiplex TRBV1-TRBV30 forward primers together with a Cbeta reverse primer. The raw public data were reprocessed by TCRdb itself: fastp quality trimming at Q25, MiXCR clonotype calling, in-frame beta chains only. Each record represents a unique CDR3 protein, reported with the most common genes and DNA among its rows. This sample is represented by 300,000 to 350,000 distinct CDR3 sequences; approximately 64% of them were singletons. The ten largest clones capture 5% to 6.5% of the sample.

Blood RNA was extracted from unsorted whole blood with TRIzol reagent; germline DNA came from the DNeasy Blood & Tissue kit. The sequencing input was peripheral blood. Receptors originate from a man aged 40-50 years with primary liver carcinoma and hepatitis B virus infection.

Note on this clonotype: Just one base apart from a much larger clone, this may be a read error. The chain joins TRBV6-1 to TRBJ2-3; 7 bases fit TRBD2. J lost 0 bases, V lost 0 bases, and 12 bases had no gene match. The germline V gene has CDR1 MNHNS and CDR2 SASEGT. This CDR3 is built from 19 residues. The CDR3 bases are TGTGCCAGCAGTGAAGCGTGGGAGGGCGCGACTATGAGCACAGATACGCAGTATTTT. This sequence encodes CASSEAWEGATMSTDTQYF.

Regarding this clonotype: A single base separates this from a much larger clone, so it may be a read error. V usage is TRBV4-2 and J usage is TRBJ2-5; TRBD2 agrees at 7 bases. V shed 8 bases, J shed 2 bases, and the junction held 17 bases outside the gene matches. The CDR3 loop spans 17 amino acids. The V gene's germline CDR1 is LGHNA and CDR2 YNFKEQ. This CDR3 is CASRLTEAGVRQETQYF. The CDR3 bases are TGTGCCAGCCGCCTAACTGAGGCGGGAGTTAGGCAAGAGACCCAGTACTTC.

Worth noting for this clonotype: The conserved final phenylalanine or tryptophan is absent from the CDR3, which likely points to a read error. The chain combines TRBV11-2 with TRBJ1-5, with 8 positions matching TRBD1. The CDR3 contains 15 residues. Germline-derived CDR1 and CDR2 are SGHAT and FQNNGV. CDR3 in DNA: TGTGCCTGCAGCTTAGACAGGGGTGGCAATCAGCCCCAGCATTTG. Amino acids: CACSLDRGGNQPQHL.

This clonotype was seen repeatedly, ten times or more. V and J are TRBV6-1 and TRBJ1-5; D is unclear. Trimming took 3 bases from V and 3 from J, leaving 12 bases between them. Germline assignment: CDR1 MNHNS and CDR2 SASEGT. This CDR3 is built from 15 residues. The chain's CDR3 is CASSDGRVYNQPQHF. CDR3 DNA sequence: TGTGCCAGCAGTGATGGCAGAGTTTACAATCAGCCCCAGCATTTT.

Worth noting for this clonotype: A much larger clone lies a single base off, so this may be a read error. The genes are TRBV10-3 and TRBJ2-7, with TRBD1 matching 10 bases. With V trimmed by 7 bases and J by 2 bases, 8 bases remained unmatched. CDR1 is ENHRY, CDR2 SYGVKD, per germline. The CDR3 contains 15 residues. This CDR3 reads CAITENGTGAYEQYF. As DNA, the CDR3 is TGTGCCATCACCGAGAACGGGACAGGGGCCTACGAGCAGTACTTC.

Worth noting for this clonotype: The junction departs from germline at one end; a sequencing error may be responsible. This chain links TRBV10-2 with TRBJ1-6, with D tentatively TRBD1 (5 bases). The CDR3 extends over 13 amino acids. Germline CDR1 reads WSHSY; CDR2 reads SAAADI. CDR3 in amino acids: CACRDGFNSPLHF. The CDR3 region has the DNA TGCGCCTGCAGGGACGGCTTTAATTCACCCCTCCACTTT.

Regarding this clonotype: The germline gene is not matched at one end of the junction; a read error may be the cause. The rearrangement links TRBV11-2 to TRBJ1-3; D gene unclear. CDR1 is SGHAT and CDR2 is FQNNGV in the germline V gene. The CDR3 is made up of 14 amino acids. In DNA form, the CDR3 reads TGTGCCAGCAGCTTGTCCTACGCTGGAGACACCACATATTTT. This codes for CASSLSYAGDTTYF. Filled out from reference TRBV11-2 and TRBJ1-3, the complete variable domain reads EAGVAQSPRYKIIEKRQSVAFWCNPISGHATLYWYQQILGQGPKLLIQFQNNGVVDDSQLPKDRFSAERLKGVDSTLKIQPAKLEDSAVYLCASSLSYAGDTTYFGEGSWLTVV.

Details on this clonotype: A much larger clone lies a single base off, so this may be a read error. The CDR3 is CASSPSPGQGNIQDTKYF. The CDR3 DNA sequence: TGTGCCAGCAGCCCATCCCCTGGACAGGGGAACATCCAAGATACGAAGTATTTT. The genes are TRBV6-6 and TRBJ2-3, with 9 bases aligning to TRBD1. From germline, CDR1 is MNHNY and CDR2 SVGAGI (reference sequence). This CDR3 spans 18 amino acids.

As to this clonotype: A much larger clone sits a single nucleotide away, making a read error possible. The V gene is TRBV12-3 or TRBV12-4, the J gene TRBJ1-2, with D unclear. The CDR3 sequence is 16 residues long. Trimming cost V 5 bases and J 1 base, with 17 bases left between them. This CDR3 reads CASSHEQRSINYGYTF. The CDR3 region has the DNA TGTGCCAGCAGTCATGAGCAGAGGTCCATTAACTATGGCTACACCTTC.